This T cell receptor beta chain was found in a study of T cells in Graves' hyperthyroidism and ophthalmopathy. Findings and limits, study-wide: A 13 V-J signature model discriminated ophthalmopathy versus stable hyperthyroidism. Onset of ophthalmopathy came a median roughly 6 months after the model predicted it. Blood also contained most expanded thyroid clonotypes above 0.001.

Diagnosis relied on clinical symptoms, serum thyroxine and TRAb, thyroid ultrasound and orbital computed tomography. Remarks on this clonotype: Its antigen is as yet unknown.

The germline V and J ends were trimmed by 4 bases and 1 base, with 10 bases remaining between them. The CDR3 has 14 amino acids. Germline CDR1 is LNHDA and CDR2 is SQIVND (reference sequence). Amplification of TCR beta CDR3 regions used RNA as the template. HTBI primers were the set used in a first-round RT-PCR of the TCR CDR3. TCRdb re-derived calls from the multiplex PCR reads in MiXCR, one entry per CDR3 protein. The sample holds 500,000 to 600,000 distinct CDR3 sequences, 40% to 50% seen once. Specimen: peripheral blood or thyroid tissue (not recorded which). The clonotype comes from an adult woman with Graves' disease, either hyperthyroidism or ophthalmopathy (not recorded which). The chain is built from TRBV19 and TRBJ1-1; the D is unclear. The CDR3 here is CASSTKFQNTEAFF. The CDR3 region has the DNA TGTGCCAGTAGTACCAAATTCCAGAACACTGAAGCTTTCTTT. The full variable domain, completed using reference TRBV19 and TRBJ1-1, is DGGITQSPKYLFRKEGQNVTLSCEQNLNHDAMYWYRQDPGQGLRLIYYSQIVNDFQKGDIAEGYSVSREKKESFPLTVTSAQKNPTAFYLCASSTKFQNTEAFFGQGTRLTVV.